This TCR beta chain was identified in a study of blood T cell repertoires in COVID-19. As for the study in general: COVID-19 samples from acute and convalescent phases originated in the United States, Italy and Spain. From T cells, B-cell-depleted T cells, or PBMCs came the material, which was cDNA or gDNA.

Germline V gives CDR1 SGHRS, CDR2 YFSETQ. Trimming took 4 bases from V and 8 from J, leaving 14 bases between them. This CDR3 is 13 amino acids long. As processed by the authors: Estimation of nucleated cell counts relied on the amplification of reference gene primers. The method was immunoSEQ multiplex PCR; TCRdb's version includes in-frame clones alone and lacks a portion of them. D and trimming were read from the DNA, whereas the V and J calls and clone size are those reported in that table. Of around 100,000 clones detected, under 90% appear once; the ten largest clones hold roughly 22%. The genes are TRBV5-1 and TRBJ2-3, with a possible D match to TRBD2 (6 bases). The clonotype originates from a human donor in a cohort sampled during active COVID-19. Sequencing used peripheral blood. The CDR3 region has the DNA TGCGCCAGCAGCGTGGAGGGGCTGGGTACGCAGTATTTT. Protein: CASSVEGLGTQYF. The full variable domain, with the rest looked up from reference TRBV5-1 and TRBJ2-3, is KAGVTQTPRYLIKTRGQQVTLSCSPISGHRSVSWYQQTPGQGLQFLFEYFSETQRNKGNFPGRFSGRQFSNSRSEMNVSTLELGDSALYLCASSVEGLGTQYFGPGTRLTVL.